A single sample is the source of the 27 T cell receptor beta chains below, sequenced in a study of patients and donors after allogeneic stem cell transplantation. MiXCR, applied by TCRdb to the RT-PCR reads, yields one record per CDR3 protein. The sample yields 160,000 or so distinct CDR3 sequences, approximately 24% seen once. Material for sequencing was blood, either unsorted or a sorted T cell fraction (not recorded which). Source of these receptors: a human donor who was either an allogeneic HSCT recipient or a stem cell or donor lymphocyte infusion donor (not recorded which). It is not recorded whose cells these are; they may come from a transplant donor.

The CDR3 nucleotides read TGCGCCAGCAGCCCGGACAGGCATGGCTACACCTTC. Protein product: CASSPDRHGYTF. This rearrangement joins TRBV5-1 to TRBJ1-2; 7 positions match TRBD1. CDR3 length: 12 amino acids. V shed 4 bases and J 6 bases; nucleotides not matched to a gene: 3. Germline V gene sequence: CDR1 SGHRS, CDR2 YFSETQ.

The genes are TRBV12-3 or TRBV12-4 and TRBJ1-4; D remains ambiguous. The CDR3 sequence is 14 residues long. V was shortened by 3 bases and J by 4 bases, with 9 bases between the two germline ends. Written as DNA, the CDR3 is TGTGCCAGCAGTTTCGCAGGAGGTAATGAAAAACTGTTTTTT. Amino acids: CASSFAGGNEKLFF.

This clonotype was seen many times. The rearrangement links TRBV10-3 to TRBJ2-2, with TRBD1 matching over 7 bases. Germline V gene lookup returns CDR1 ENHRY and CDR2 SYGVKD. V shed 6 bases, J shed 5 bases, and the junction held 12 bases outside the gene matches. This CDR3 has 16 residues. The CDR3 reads CAIRGDRASRTGELFF. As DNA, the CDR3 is TGTGCCATCAGAGGAGACAGGGCCTCCCGTACCGGGGAGCTGTTTTTT.

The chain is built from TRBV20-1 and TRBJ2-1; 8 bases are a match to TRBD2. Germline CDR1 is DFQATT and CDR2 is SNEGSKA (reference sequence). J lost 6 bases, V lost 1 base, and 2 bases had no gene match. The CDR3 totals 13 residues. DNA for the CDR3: TGCAGTGCTAGAGCGGGGACTAGCAATGAGCAGTTCTTC. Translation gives CSARAGTSNEQFF.

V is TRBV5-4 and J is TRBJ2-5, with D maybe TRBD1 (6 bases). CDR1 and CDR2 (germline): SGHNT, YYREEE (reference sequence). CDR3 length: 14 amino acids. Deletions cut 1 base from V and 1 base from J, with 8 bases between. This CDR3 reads CASSLPRGQETQYF. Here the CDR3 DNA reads TGTGCCAGCAGCTTGCCCAGGGGCCAAGAGACCCAGTACTTC. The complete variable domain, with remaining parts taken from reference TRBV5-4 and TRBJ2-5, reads ETGVTQSPTHLIKTRGQQVTLRCSSQSGHNTVSWYQQALGQGPQFIFQYYREEENGRGNFPPRFSGLQFPNYSSELNVNALELDDSALYLCASSLPRGQETQYFGPGTRLLVL.

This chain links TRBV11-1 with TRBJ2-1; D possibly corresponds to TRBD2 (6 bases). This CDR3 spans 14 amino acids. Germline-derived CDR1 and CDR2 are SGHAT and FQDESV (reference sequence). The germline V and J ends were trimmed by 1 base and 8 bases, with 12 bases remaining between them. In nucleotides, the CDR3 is TGTGCCAGCAGCTTAGGACTAGTTTATGATGAGCAGTTCTTC. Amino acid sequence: CASSLGLVYDEQFF.

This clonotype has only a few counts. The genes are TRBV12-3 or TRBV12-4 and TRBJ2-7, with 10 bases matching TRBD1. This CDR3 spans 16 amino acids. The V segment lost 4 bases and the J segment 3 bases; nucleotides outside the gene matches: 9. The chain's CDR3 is CASSSGARDRGYEQYF. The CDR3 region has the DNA TGTGCCAGCAGTTCTGGGGCCCGGGACAGGGGCTACGAGCAGTACTTC.

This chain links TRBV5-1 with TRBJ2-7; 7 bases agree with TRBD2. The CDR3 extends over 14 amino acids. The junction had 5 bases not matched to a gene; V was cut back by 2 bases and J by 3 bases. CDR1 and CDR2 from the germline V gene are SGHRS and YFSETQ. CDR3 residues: CASSFGSGRYEQYF. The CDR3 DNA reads TGCGCCAGCAGCTTCGGTAGCGGGCGCTACGAGCAGTACTTC.

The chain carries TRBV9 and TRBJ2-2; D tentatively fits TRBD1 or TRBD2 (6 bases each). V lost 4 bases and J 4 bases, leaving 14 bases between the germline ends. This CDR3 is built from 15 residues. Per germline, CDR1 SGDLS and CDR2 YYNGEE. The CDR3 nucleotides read TGTGCCAGCAGCAACCGGGGGCGGCTCACCGGGGAGCTGTTTTTT. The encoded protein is CASSNRGRLTGELFF.

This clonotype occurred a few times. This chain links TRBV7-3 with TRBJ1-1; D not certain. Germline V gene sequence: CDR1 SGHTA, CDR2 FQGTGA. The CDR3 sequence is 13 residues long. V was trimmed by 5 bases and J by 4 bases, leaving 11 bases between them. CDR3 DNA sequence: TGTGCCAGCAGCCTCGAACCGAGCACTGAAGCTTTCTTT. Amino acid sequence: CASSLEPSTEAFF.

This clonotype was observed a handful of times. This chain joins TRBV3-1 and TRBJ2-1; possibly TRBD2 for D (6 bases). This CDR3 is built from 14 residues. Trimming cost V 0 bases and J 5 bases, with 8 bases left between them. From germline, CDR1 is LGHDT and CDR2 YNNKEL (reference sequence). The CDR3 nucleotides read TGTGCCAGCAGCCAAGAACTAGCTGACAATGAGCAGTTCTTC. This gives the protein CASSQELADNEQFF.

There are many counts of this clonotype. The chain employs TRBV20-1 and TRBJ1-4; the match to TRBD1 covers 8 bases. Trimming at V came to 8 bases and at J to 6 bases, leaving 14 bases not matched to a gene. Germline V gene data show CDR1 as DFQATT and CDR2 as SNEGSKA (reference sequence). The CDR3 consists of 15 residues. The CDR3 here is CSPTKQATGDEKLFF. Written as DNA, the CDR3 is TGCAGTCCGACCAAACAGGCGACAGGGGATGAAAAACTGTTTTTT.

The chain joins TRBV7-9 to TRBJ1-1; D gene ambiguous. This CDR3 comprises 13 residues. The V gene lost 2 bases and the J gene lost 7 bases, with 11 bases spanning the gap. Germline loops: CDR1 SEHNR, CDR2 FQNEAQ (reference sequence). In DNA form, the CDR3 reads TGTGCCAGCAGCTTAATGTCCAGCATTGAAGCTTTCTTT. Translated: CASSLMSSIEAFF.

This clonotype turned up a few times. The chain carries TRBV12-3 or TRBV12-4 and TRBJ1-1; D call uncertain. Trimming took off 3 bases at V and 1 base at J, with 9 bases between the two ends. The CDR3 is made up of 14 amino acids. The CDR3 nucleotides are TGTGCCAGCAGTTTTGGTACGGCGAACACTGAAGCTTTCTTT. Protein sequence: CASSFGTANTEAFF.

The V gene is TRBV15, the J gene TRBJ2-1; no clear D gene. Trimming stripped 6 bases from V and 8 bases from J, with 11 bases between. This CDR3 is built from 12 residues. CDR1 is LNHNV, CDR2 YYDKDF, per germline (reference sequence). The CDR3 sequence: CATRGTWDEQFF. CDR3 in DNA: TGTGCCACCAGGGGCACGTGGGATGAGCAGTTCTTC. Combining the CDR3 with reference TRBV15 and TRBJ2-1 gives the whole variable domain DAMVIQNPRYQVTQFGKPVTLSCSQTLNHNVMYWYQQKSSQAPKLLFHYYDKDFNNEADTPDNFQSRRPNTSFCFLDIRSPGLGDTAMYLCATRGTWDEQFFGPGTRLTVL.

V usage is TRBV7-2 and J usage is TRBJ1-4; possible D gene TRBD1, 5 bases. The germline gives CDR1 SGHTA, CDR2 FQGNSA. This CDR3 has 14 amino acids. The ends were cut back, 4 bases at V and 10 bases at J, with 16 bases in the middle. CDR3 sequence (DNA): TGTGCCAGCAGCTATTTTCGGGGGGAGGGAAAACTGTTTTTT. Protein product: CASSYFRGEGKLFF.

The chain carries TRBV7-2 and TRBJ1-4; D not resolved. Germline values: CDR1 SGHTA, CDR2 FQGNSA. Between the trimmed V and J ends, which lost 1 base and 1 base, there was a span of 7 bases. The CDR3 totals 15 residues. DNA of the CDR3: TGTGCCAGCAGCTTAGATGGGGTAACTAATGAAAAACTGTTTTTT. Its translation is CASSLDGVTNEKLFF.

The CDR3 bases are TGTGCCAGCAGTTACGGGGAGAGCTATGGCTACACCTTC. Its protein is CASSYGESYGYTF. The V call is TRBV6-5, the J call TRBJ1-2; D is unclear. Germline CDR1 MNHEY, CDR2 SVGAGI. Trimming stripped 2 bases from V and 4 bases from J, with 8 bases between. CDR3 length: 13 residues.

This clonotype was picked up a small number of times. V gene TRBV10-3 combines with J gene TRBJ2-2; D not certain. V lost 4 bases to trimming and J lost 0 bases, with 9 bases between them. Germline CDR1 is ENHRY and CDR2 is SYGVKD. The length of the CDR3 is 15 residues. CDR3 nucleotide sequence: TGTGCCATCAGTGGACACAACGCGAACACCGGGGAGCTGTTTTTT. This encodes CAISGHNANTGELFF.

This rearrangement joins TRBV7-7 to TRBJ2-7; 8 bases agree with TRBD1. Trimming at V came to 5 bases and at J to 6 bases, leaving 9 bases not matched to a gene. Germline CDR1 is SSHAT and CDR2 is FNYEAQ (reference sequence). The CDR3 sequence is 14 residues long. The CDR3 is CASSVEQGAREQYF. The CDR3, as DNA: TGTGCCAGCAGCGTCGAGCAGGGGGCGCGCGAGCAGTACTTC.

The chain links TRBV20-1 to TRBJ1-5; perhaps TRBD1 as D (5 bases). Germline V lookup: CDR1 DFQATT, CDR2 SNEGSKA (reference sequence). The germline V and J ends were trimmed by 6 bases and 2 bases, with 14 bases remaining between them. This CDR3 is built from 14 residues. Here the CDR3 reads CSAIPQGRNQPQHF. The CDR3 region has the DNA TGCAGTGCCATCCCCCAGGGCCGCAATCAGCCCCAGCATTTT.

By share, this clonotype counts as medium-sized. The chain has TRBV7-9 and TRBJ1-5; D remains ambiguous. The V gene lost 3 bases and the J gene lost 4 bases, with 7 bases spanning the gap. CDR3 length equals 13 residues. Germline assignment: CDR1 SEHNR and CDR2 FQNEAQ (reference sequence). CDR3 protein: CASSFTGNQPQHF. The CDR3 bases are TGTGCCAGCAGCTTCACGGGAAATCAGCCCCAGCATTTT.

In nucleotides, the CDR3 is TGTGGAAGCGGGGGAGCTAGCACAGATACGCAGTATTTT. This gives the protein CGSGGASTDTQYF. The chain has TRBV12-3 or TRBV12-4 and TRBJ2-3; 8 positions match TRBD2. The length of the CDR3 is 13 residues.

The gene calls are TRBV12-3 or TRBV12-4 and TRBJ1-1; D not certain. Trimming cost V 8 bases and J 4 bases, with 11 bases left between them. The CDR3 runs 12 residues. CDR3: CASGNSFTEAFF. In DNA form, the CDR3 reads TGTGCCAGCGGAAATTCTTTCACTGAAGCTTTCTTT.

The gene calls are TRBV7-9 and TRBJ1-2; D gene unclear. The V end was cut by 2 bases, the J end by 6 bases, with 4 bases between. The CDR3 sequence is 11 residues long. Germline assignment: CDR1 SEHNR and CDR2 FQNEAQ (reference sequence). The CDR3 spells CASSLTDGYTF. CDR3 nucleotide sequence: TGTGCCAGCAGCTTAACTGATGGCTACACCTTC.

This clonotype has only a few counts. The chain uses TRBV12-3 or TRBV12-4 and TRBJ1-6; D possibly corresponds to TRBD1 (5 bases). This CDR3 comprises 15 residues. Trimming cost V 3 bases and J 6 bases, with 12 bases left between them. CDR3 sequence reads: CASSFYGGGNSPLHF. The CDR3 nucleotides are TGTGCCAGCAGTTTTTATGGGGGTGGTAATTCACCCCTCCACTTT.

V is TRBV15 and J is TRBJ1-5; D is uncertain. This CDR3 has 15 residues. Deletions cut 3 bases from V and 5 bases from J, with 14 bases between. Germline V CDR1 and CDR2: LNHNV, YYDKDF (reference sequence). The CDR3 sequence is CATSRQILSDQPQHF. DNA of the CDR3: TGTGCCACCAGCAGGCAAATTCTTTCCGATCAGCCCCAGCATTTT.